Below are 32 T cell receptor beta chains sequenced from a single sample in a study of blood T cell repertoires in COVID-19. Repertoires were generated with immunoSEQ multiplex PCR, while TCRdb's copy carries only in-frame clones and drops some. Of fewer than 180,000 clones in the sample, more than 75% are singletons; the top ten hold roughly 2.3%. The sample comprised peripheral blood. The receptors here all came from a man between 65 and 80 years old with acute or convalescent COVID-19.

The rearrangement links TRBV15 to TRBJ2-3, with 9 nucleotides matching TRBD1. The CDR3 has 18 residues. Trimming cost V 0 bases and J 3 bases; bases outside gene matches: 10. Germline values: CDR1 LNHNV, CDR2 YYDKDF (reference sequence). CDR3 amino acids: CATSREGLTGGLTDTQYF. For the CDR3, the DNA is TGTGCCACCAGCAGAGAAGGCCTGACAGGGGGTTTAACAGATACGCAGTATTTT.

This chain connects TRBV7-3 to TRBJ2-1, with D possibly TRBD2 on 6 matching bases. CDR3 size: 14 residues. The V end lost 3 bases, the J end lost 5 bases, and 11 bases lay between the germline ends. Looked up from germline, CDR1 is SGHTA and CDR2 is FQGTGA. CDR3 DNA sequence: TGTGCCAGCAGCTTGGCGGGGCGTCACAATGAGCAGTTCTTC. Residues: CASSLAGRHNEQFF.

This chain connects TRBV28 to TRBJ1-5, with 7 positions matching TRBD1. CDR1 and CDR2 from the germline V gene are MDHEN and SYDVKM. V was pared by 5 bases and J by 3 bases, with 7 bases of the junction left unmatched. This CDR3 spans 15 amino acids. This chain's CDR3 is CASSTSDRDNQPQHF. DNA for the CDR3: TGTGCCAGCAGTACCAGTGACAGGGACAATCAGCCCCAGCATTTT.

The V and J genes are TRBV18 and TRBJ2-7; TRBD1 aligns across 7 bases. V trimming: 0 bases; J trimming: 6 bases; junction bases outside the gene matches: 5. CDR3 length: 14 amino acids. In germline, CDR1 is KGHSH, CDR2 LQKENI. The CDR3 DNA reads TGTGCCAGCTCACCACCGGCAGGGGGTAGCGAGCAGTACTTC. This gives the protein CASSPPAGGSEQYF.

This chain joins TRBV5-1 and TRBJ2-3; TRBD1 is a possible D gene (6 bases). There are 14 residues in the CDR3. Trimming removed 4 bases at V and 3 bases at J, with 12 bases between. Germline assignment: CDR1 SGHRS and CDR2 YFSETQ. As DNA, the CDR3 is TGCGCCAGCAGCCCGGTGACAGGAACAGATACGCAGTATTTT. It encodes CASSPVTGTDTQYF.

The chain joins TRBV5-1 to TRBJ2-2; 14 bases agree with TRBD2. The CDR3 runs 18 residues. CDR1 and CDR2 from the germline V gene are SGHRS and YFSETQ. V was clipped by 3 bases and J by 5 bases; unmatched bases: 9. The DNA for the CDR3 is TGCGCCAGCAGCTCCCCGACTAGCGGGAGGGCCGGGACCGGGGAGCTGTTTTTT. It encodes CASSSPTSGRAGTGELFF.

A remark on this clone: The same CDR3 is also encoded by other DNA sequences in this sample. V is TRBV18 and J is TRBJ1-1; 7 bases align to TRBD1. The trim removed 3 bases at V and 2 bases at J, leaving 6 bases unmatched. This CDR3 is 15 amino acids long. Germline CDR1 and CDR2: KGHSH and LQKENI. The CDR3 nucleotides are TGTGCCAGCTCACCTCCAGGGGGTTTCAACACTGAAGCTTTCTTT. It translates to CASSPPGGFNTEAFF.

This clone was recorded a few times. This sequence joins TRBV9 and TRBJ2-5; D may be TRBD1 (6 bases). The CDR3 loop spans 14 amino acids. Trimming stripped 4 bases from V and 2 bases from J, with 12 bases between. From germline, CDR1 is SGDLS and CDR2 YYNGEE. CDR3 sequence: CASSTGTSQETQYF. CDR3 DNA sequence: TGTGCCAGCAGCACCGGGACATCTCAAGAGACCCAGTACTTC.

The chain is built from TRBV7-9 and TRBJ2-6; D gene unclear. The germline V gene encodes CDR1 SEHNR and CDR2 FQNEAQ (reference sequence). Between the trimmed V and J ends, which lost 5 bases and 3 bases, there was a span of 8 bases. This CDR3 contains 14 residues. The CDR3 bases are TGTGCCAGCAGCCCCGCGGTTGGGGCCAACGTCCTGACTTTC. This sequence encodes CASSPAVGANVLTF.

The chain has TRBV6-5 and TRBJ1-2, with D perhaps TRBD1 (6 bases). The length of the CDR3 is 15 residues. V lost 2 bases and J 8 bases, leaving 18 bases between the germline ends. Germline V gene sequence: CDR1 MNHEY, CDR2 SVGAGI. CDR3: CASSYARQDPRGYTF. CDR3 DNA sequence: TGTGCCAGCAGTTACGCCCGACAGGACCCCCGAGGCTACACCTTC.

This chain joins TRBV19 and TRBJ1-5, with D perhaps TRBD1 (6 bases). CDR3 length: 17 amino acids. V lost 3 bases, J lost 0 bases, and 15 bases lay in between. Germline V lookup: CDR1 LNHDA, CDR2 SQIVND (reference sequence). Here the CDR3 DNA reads TGTGCCAGTAGTATCGGACAGAGGCCTTATAGCAATCAGCCCCAGCATTTT. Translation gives CASSIGQRPYSNQPQHF.

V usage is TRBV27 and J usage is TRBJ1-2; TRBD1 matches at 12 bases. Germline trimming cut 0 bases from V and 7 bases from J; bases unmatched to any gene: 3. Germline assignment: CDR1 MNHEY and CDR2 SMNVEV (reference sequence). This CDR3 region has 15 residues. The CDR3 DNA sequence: TGTGCCAGCAGTTTATCGGGGGGACAGGGGGCTGGCTACACCTTC. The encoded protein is CASSLSGGQGAGYTF.

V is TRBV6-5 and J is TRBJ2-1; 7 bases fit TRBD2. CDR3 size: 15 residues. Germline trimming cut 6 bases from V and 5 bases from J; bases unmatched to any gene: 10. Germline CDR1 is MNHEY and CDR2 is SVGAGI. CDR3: CASRHGGNRHNEQFF. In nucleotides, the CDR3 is TGTGCCAGCAGACACGGGGGGAATAGGCACAATGAGCAGTTCTTC.

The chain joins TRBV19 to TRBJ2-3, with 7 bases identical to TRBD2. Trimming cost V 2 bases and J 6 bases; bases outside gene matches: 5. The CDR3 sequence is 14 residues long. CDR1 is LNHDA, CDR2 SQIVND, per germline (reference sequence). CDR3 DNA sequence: TGTGCCAGTAGTATAAGGGAGGGCGCGGATACGCAGTATTTT. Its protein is CASSIREGADTQYF.

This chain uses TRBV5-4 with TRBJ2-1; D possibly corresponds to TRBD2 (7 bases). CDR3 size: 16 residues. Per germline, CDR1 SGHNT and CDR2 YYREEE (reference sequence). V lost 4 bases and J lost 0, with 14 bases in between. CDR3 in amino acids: CASSPPGGTSYNEQFF. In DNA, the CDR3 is TGTGCCAGCAGCCCCCCGGGGGGCACCTCCTACAATGAGCAGTTCTTC.

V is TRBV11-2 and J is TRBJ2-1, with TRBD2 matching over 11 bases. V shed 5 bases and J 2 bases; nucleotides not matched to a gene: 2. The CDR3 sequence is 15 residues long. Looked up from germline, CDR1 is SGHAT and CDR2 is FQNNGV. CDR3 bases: TGTGCCAGCAGCACGGGACTAGCGGCCTACAATGAGCAGTTCTTC. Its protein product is CASSTGLAAYNEQFF.

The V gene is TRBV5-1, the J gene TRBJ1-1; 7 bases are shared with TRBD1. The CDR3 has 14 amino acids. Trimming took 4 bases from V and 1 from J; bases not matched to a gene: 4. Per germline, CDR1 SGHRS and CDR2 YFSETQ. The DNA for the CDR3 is TGCGCCAGCAGCCGCGGGACAGCGAACACTGAAGCTTTCTTT. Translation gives CASSRGTANTEAFF.

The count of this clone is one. The CDR3 DNA is TGTGCCAGCAGCGGGCCGGGACAGGGGGCGTTTGAGCAGTTCTTC. It is translated as CASSGPGQGAFEQFF. The genes are TRBV5-4 and TRBJ2-1; 12 bases align to TRBD1. The CDR3 sequence is 15 residues long. Losses at the gene ends were 4 bases for V and 9 bases for J; bases not matched to a gene: 8. The germline V gene has CDR1 SGHNT and CDR2 YYREEE (reference sequence).

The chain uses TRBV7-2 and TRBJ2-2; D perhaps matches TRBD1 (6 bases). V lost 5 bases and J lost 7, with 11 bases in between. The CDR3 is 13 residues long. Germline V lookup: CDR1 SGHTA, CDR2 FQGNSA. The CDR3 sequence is CASSLGHGGELFF. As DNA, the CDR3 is TGTGCCAGCAGCCTGGGACACGGCGGGGAGCTGTTTTTT.

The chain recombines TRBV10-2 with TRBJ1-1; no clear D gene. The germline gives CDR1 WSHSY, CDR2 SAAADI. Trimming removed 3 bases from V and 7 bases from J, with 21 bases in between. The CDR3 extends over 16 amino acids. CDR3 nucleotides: TGCGCCAGCAGTGATGGAGAGGGAGGGCCCCTCGATGAAGCTTTCTTT. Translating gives CASSDGEGGPLDEAFF.

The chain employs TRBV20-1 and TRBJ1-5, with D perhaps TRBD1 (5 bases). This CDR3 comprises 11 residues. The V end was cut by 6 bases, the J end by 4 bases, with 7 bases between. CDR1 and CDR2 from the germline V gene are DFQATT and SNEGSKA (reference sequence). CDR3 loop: CSAEGNQPQHF. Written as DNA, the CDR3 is TGCAGTGCGGAGGGGAATCAGCCCCAGCATTTT.

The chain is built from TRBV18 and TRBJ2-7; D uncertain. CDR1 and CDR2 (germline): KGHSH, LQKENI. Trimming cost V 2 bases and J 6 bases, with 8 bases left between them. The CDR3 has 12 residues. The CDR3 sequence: CASSPTVGEQYF. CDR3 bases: TGTGCCAGCTCACCAACGGTCGGCGAGCAGTACTTC.

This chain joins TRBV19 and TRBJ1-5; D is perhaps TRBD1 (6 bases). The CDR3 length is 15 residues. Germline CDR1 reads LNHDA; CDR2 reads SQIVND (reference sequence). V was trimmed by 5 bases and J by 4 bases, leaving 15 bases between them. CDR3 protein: CASSPSGHLNQPQHF. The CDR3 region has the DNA TGTGCCAGTAGTCCATCGGGACATCTTAATCAGCCCCAGCATTTT.

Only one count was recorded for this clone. CDR3 sequence: CASSWTSGQETQYF. CDR3 coding DNA: TGTGCCAGCAGTTGGACTAGCGGACAAGAGACCCAGTACTTC. V usage is TRBV9 and J usage is TRBJ2-5; 10 bases line up with TRBD2. There are 14 residues in the CDR3. The trim removed 5 bases at V and 2 bases at J, leaving 3 bases unmatched. In germline, CDR1 is SGDLS, CDR2 YYNGEE.

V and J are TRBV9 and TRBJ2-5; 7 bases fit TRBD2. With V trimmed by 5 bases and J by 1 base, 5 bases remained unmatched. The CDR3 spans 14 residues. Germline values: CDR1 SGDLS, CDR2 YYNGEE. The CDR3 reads CASSSGLFQETQYF. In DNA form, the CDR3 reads TGTGCCAGCAGTAGCGGGCTATTCCAAGAGACCCAGTACTTC.

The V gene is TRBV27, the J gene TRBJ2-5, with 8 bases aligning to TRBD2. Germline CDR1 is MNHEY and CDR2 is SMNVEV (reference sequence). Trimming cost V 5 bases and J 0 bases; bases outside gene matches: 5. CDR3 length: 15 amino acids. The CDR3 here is CASSRSGGYQETQYF. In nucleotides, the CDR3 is TGTGCCAGCAGTCGAAGCGGGGGTTACCAAGAGACCCAGTACTTC.

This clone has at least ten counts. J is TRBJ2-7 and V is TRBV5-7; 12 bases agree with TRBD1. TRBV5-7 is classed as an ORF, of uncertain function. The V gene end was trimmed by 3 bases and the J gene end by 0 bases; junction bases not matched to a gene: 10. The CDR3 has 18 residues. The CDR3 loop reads CASSSGQGATRSSYEQYF. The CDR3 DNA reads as TGTGCCAGCAGCTCGGGACAGGGGGCGACCCGTAGCTCCTACGAGCAGTACTTC.

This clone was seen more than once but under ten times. CDR3 region: CASSQRSQFGETQYF. CDR3 coding DNA: TGCGCCAGCAGCCAACGTAGTCAATTCGGAGAGACCCAGTACTTC. The V and J genes are TRBV4-1 and TRBJ2-5; no reliable D call. CDR3 length equals 15 residues. Germline CDR1 is MGHRA and CDR2 is YSYEKL. The ends were cut back, 2 bases at V and 4 bases at J, with 14 bases in the middle.

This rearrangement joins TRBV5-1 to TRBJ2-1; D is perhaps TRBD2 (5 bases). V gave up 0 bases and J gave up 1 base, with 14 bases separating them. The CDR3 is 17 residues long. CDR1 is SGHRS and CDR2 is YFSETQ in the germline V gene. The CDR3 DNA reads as TGCGCCAGCAGCTTGGGCTATTCTAGCCGGTCCTACAATGAGCAGTTCTTC. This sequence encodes CASSLGYSSRSYNEQFF.

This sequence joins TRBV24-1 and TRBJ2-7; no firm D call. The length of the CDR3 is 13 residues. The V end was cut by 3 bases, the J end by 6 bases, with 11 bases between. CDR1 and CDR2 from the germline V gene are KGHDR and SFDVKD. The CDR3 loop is CATSDTPGTEQYF. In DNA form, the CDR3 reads TGTGCCACCAGTGATACTCCAGGAACCGAGCAGTACTTC.

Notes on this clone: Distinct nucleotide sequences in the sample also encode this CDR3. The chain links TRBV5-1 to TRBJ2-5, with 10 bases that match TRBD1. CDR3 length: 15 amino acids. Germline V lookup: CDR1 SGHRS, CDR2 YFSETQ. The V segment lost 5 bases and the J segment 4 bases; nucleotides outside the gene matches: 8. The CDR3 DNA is TGCGCCAGCAGTCCTGGGACAGGGGTTGGAGAGACCCAGTACTTC. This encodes CASSPGTGVGETQYF.

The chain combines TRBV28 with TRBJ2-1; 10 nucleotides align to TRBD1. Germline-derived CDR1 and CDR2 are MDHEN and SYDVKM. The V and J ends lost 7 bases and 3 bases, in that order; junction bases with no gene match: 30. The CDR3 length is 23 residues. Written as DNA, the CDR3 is TGTGCCAGCACCATCCCCCCAGGGACAGGGGAACGGCAGCGGGGAGGGGACTACAATGAGCAGTTCTTC. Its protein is CASTIPPGTGERQRGGDYNEQFF. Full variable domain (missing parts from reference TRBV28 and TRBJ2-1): DVKVTQSSRYLVKRTGEKVFLECVQDMDHENMFWYRQDPGLGLRLIYFSYDVKMKEKGDIPEGYSVSREKKERFSLILESASTNQTSMYLCASTIPPGTGERQRGGDYNEQFFGPGTRLTVL.